The entry below describes one T cell receptor (beta chain). This record belongs to a study of blood T cell repertoires in COVID-19. About the research overall: COVID-19 samples from acute and convalescent phases originated in the United States, Italy and Spain. Sources were T cells, B-cell-depleted T cells, or PBMCs; the material itself was cDNA or gDNA.

Study processing details: Reference gene primer amplification yielded estimated nucleated cell counts. Repertoires were generated with immunoSEQ multiplex PCR, while TCRdb's copy carries only in-frame clones and drops some. V, J and clone size are taken as reported in that table, and D and trimming were inferred from the DNA itself. In the table there are 130,000 to 150,000 clones, around 80% of which are singletons. The origin of this receptor is a man aged 60 to 69 with active or convalescent COVID-19. The sequencing input was peripheral blood.

CDR3 in amino acids: CSVGRTENTIYF. Written as DNA, the CDR3 is TGCAGCGTTGGCAGGACAGAAAACACCATATATTTT. The genes are TRBV29-1 and TRBJ1-3; possibly TRBD1 for D (6 bases). The CDR3 runs to 12 residues. The V end lost 4 bases, the J end lost 6 bases, and 10 bases lay between the germline ends. The germline V gene encodes CDR1 SQVTM and CDR2 ANQGSEA. The entire variable domain, with the rest obtained from reference TRBV29-1 and TRBJ1-3, is as follows: SAVISQKPSRDICQRGTSLTIQCQVDSQVTMMFWYRQQPGQSLTLIATANQGSEATYESGFVIDKFPISRPNLTFSTLTVSNMSPEDSSIYLCSVGRTENTIYFGEGSWLTVV.